Listed below are T cell receptor beta chains from one sample, sequenced in a study of OX40 agonist ivuxolimab in advanced cancers. The method was immunoSEQ multiplex PCR; TCRdb's version includes in-frame clones alone and lacks a portion of them. The sample contains 65,000 to 90,000 clones, about 91% of which appear only once. Sample: CD4+ or CD8+ T cells sorted from blood, taken in a trial of the OX40 agonist ivuxolimab. The receptors stem from an adult with an advanced solid tumor such as melanoma, head and neck, liver or kidney cancer. The CDR3 runs from the conserved cysteine through the conserved F or W. D genes are given only for firm matches. The size field is filled for only some rows; it gives once, few, many or a size class.

CDR3: CASAAQPYNEQFF
DNA: TGTGCCAGCGCGGCGCAACCGTACAATGAGCAGTTCTTC
J: TRBJ2-1
D: .
size: .
V: TRBV11-1

CDR3: CASSLLGSGDTQYF
DNA: TGTGCCAGCAGCTTATTAGGGAGCGGAGATACGCAGTATTTT
J: TRBJ2-3
D: .
size: .
V: TRBV7-3

CDR3: CASGLAVKVETQYF
DNA: TGTGCCAGCGGACTAGCGGTCAAGGTGGAGACCCAGTACTTC
J: TRBJ2-5
D: TRBD2
size: .
V: TRBV7-9

CDR3: CASIRAHEQYF
DNA: TGTGCCAGCATCAGGGCTCACGAGCAGTACTTC
J: TRBJ2-7
D: .
size: .
V: TRBV28

CDR3: CASSSDINQPQHF
DNA: TGTGCCAGCAGCTCAGACATTAATCAGCCCCAGCATTTT
J: TRBJ1-5
D: .
size: .
V: TRBV6-6

CDR3: CASRPTWGGSNYGYTF
DNA: TGTGCCAGCAGGCCCACCTGGGGGGGGTCAAACTATGGCTACACCTTC
J: TRBJ1-2
D: .
size: .
V: TRBV28

CDR3: CASSERDRGEQYF
DNA: TGTGCCAGCAGCGAAAGGGACAGGGGCGAGCAGTACTTC
J: TRBJ2-7
D: TRBD1
size: .
V: TRBV7-9

CDR3: CASSPRPREQFF
DNA: TGTGCCAGCAGCCCCCGGCCCCGGGAGCAGTTCTTC
J: TRBJ2-1
D: .
size: once
V: TRBV7-8

CDR3: CASSARAGSPGELFF
DNA: TGTGCCAGCAGCGCGCGGGCAGGGTCCCCCGGGGAGCTGTTTTTT
J: TRBJ2-2
D: .
size: .
V: TRBV9

CDR3: CASSDRAFPRINEKLFF
DNA: TGTGCCAGCAGTGACCGAGCATTCCCCCGGATTAATGAAAAACTGTTTTTT
J: TRBJ1-4
D: .
size: .
V: TRBV6-4

CDR3: CASSVGVLVTGELFF
DNA: TGTGCCAGCAGCGTAGGGGTCCTGGTAACCGGGGAGCTGTTTTTT
J: TRBJ2-2
D: .
size: .
V: TRBV9

CDR3: CATRGSGRIHEQYF
DNA: TGTGCCACACGAGGTAGTGGTAGGATCCACGAGCAGTACTTC
J: TRBJ2-7
D: .
size: once
V: TRBV19

CDR3: CASTRTSGNEQFF
DNA: TGTGCCAGCACCCGGACTAGCGGGAATGAGCAGTTCTTC
J: TRBJ2-1
D: TRBD2
size: .
V: TRBV6-1

CDR3: CAISESIDTQYF
DNA: TGTGCCATCAGTGAGTCCATAGATACGCAGTATTTT
J: TRBJ2-3
D: .
size: .
V: TRBV10-3

CDR3: CASSPSTSSNYGYTF
DNA: TGTGCCAGCAGCCCATCGACATCCAGCAACTATGGCTACACCTTC
J: TRBJ1-2
D: .
size: .
V: TRBV7-3

CDR3: CASSRLPGQGSEKLFF
DNA: TGTGCCAGCAGCCGACTTCCGGGACAGGGGTCTGAAAAACTGTTTTTT
J: TRBJ1-4
D: TRBD1
size: .
V: TRBV4-2

CDR3: CASSQGPGLAGGSGQYF
DNA: TGCGCCAGCAGCCAAGGGCCGGGGCTAGCGGGAGGAAGTGGGCAGTACTTC
J: TRBJ2-7
D: TRBD2
size: .
V: TRBV4-3

CDR3: CASSTTSGRADTQYF
DNA: TGCGCCAGCAGCACGACTAGCGGGAGAGCAGATACGCAGTATTTT
J: TRBJ2-3
D: TRBD2
size: .
V: TRBV5-1

CDR3: CASSLGQGAYEQYF
DNA: TGCGCCAGCAGCTTGGGACAGGGGGCATACGAGCAGTACTTC
J: TRBJ2-7
D: TRBD1
size: .
V: TRBV5-1

CDR3: CASSQELGQNTGELFF
DNA: TGCGCCAGCAGCCAAGAGTTAGGACAGAACACCGGGGAGCTGTTTTTT
J: TRBJ2-2
D: .
size: once
V: TRBV4-3

CDR3: CASTKPAGGASTDTQYF
DNA: TGTGCCAGCACCAAACCCGCCGGGGGAGCTAGCACAGATACGCAGTATTTT
J: TRBJ2-3
D: .
size: .
V: TRBV5-6

CDR3: CASSRGTSGQETQYF
DNA: TGTGCCAGCAGCCGTGGGACTAGCGGACAAGAGACCCAGTACTTC
J: TRBJ2-5
D: TRBD2
size: .
V: TRBV7-2

CDR3: CASRENSGGNEQFF
DNA: TGTGCCAGTAGGGAAAATAGCGGGGGCAATGAGCAGTTCTTC
J: TRBJ2-1
D: TRBD2
size: .
V: TRBV19

CDR3: CASSGHGGQNQPQHF
DNA: TGTGCCAGCAGCGGCCACGGGGGTCAAAATCAGCCCCAGCATTTT
J: TRBJ1-5
D: .
size: .
V: TRBV7-2

CDR3: CASTKNRALNTEAFF
DNA: TGTGCCAGCACCAAGAACAGGGCCTTGAACACTGAAGCTTTCTTT
J: TRBJ1-1
D: .
size: once
V: TRBV6-6

CDR3: CASSVGQPPYEQYF
DNA: TGTGCCAGCAGCGTTGGGCAGCCGCCTTACGAGCAGTACTTC
J: TRBJ2-7
D: .
size: once
V: TRBV9

CDR3: CASSLEMNTEAFF
DNA: TGTGCCAGCAGCCTGGAGATGAACACTGAAGCTTTCTTT
J: TRBJ1-1
D: .
size: .
V: TRBV7-9

CDR3: CASSLADVDNEQFF
DNA: TGCGCCAGCAGCTTGGCCGACGTGGACAATGAGCAGTTCTTC
J: TRBJ2-1
D: .
size: .
V: TRBV5-1

CDR3: CASSFRVGELFF
DNA: TGTGCCAGCAGTTTCCGGGTCGGGGAGCTGTTTTTT
J: TRBJ2-2
D: .
size: .
V: TRBV28

CDR3: CASSQLGTGELFF
DNA: TGTGCCAGCAGCCAACTAGGGACCGGGGAGCTGTTTTTT
J: TRBJ2-2
D: .
size: .
V: TRBV7-2

CDR3: CASSLGGSSGNTIYF
DNA: TGCGCCAGCAGCTTGGGGGGGAGCTCTGGAAACACCATATATTTT
J: TRBJ1-3
D: .
size: .
V: TRBV5-1

CDR3: CASSDLTSGNEQFF
DNA: TGTGCCAGCAGCGACCTCACTAGCGGCAATGAGCAGTTCTTC
J: TRBJ2-1
D: TRBD2
size: .
V: TRBV11-2

CDR3: CASSLAVGQGNTYNEQFF
DNA: TGCGCCAGCAGCTTGGCCGTAGGGCAGGGAAACACCTACAATGAGCAGTTCTTC
J: TRBJ2-1
D: .
size: .
V: TRBV5-1

CDR3: CAWSVRQGSAGELFF
DNA: TGTGCCTGGAGTGTACGTCAGGGTTCTGCCGGGGAGCTGTTTTTT
J: TRBJ2-2
D: .
size: .
V: TRBV30

CDR3: CAISSPSGETQYF
DNA: TGTGCCATCAGTTCCCCTAGTGGGGAGACCCAGTACTTC
J: TRBJ2-5
D: .
size: .
V: TRBV10-3

CDR3: CASSFALRLERTDTQYF
DNA: TGTGCCAGCAGCTTTGCCCTTAGACTAGAACGCACAGATACGCAGTATTTT
J: TRBJ2-3
D: .
size: few
V: TRBV7-9

CDR3: CASRLISDSYEQYF
DNA: TGTGCCAGCAGGCTTATAAGTGACAGCTACGAGCAGTACTTC
J: TRBJ2-7
D: .
size: once
V: TRBV7-2

CDR3: CASSGSGNTIYF
DNA: TGTGCCAGCAGTGGCTCTGGAAACACCATATATTTT
J: TRBJ1-3
D: .
size: .
V: TRBV27

CDR3: CASSEERSGNQPQHF
DNA: TGTGCCAGCAGTGAAGAACGGAGCGGCAATCAGCCCCAGCATTTT
J: TRBJ1-5
D: .
size: .
V: TRBV2

CDR3: CASSTENRGQGTSGKEQFF
DNA: TGTGCCAGCAGTACAGAGAACAGGGGGCAAGGGACTAGCGGGAAAGAGCAGTTCTTC
J: TRBJ2-1
D: TRBD2
size: few
V: TRBV2